The entry that follows covers one TCR beta chain sequence. This clonotype was seen at least ten times. The antigen this receptor binds is unknown. Per-base qualities were not stored, and no clone one base away is much larger. These data come from a study of neurological immune-mediated disorders (dated by TCRdb to the late 2010s). With regard to the full study: The study compared peripheral blood TCR-beta repertoires of HTLV-I-associated myelopathy (HAM/TSP) patients, multiple sclerosis patients and healthy controls using UMI-based sequencing. The roughly 110 TCR-beta libraries included longitudinal samples, technical triplicates and paired sorted CD4+ and CD8+ T-cell subsets alongside PBMC samples. The cohort comprised about 68 subjects: approximately 15 HAM/TSP patients, approximately 34 multiple sclerosis patients and around 20 healthy controls. Broader findings and caveats from the paper: TCR clonal expansion was greatest in HAM/TSP patients and smallest in MS patients, who ranked below even healthy controls. Across subjects, expanded clones never shared an identical CDR3 amino acid sequence, which suggests that the TCR-beta repertoires in every group were private.

cDNA synthesis used template-switch 5'RACE with a primer carrying a 10-nucleotide random unique molecular identifier tagging each TCR transcript. Every sequencing run covered 15-18 subjects and yielded more than 160 million TCR-beta sequences. Total RNA was extracted with the RNeasy kit. TCR-beta VDJ regions were amplified with primers for the TCR constant region and the 5'RACE anchor, using the KAPA Real-time Library Amplification kit. Sample indexes and Illumina adaptors were added in a first PCR, after which library yield was increased in a second PCR. After Ampure bead purification, the roughly 650 bp TCR product was size-selected on a 2% E-gel SizeSelection system. Before pooling, library quality was assessed on a Bioanalyzer, concentration was determined with Qubit, and library quantification was performed with the Kapa Library Quantification kit. An Illumina HiSeq 2500 sequenced the libraries paired-end 2 x 150 bp. To increase sequence diversity, about 23-30% phiX was spiked into each library pool. As for how the authors treated the data: The quality-filtered reads were processed with the UMI-based MiGEC pipeline, whose error correction step removed more than 90% of the raw TCR sequences. IMGT germline references were used for alignment of VDJ genes, and clonotypes were defined by a unique CDR3 amino acid sequence together with V-J genes. Clonal expansion, Shannon diversity and CDR3 relatedness were evaluated with VDJtools (CalcPairwiseDistances, ClusterSamples), while phylogenetic trees were built in CLCbio workbench. Clones with at least 8 unique UMIs were defined as expanded, with this threshold being based on coefficient-of-variation modelling across technical triplicates. Starting from the raw public reads, TCRdb applied fastp trimming at Q25, assembled clones with MiXCR and retained in-frame beta chains. Rows merge per CDR3 protein into single entries with the most common DNA and genes. These V and J calls derive from TCRdb rather than the authors' analysis. Counted in this sample were fewer than 20,000 distinct CDR3 sequences; 14% of them appeared once. The ten largest account for 7.8% of the sample.

From its cysteine to its phenylalanine, the CDR3 spans 16 amino acids. Solely the CDR3 DNA is kept, with 48 bases framed from the first base. V lost 4 bases and J lost 0 bases, and the count of bases not matched to a germline gene is 7. The germline V gene encodes CDR1 SGHRS and CDR2 YFSETQ. TCR libraries for sorted subsets were made from about 1 million sorted CD4+ or CD8+ T cells. Peripheral blood underwent Ficoll-Hypaque density gradient centrifugation to isolate PBMCs, which were then cryopreserved in liquid nitrogen. Paired sorted CD4+ and CD8+ subsets came from healthy controls, HAM/TSP patients and MS patients.

The V and J genes are TRBV5-1 and TRBJ2-3; the central 8 bases match TRBD2. The TCR originated in a woman aged 60-75 years with HTLV-1-associated myelopathy (HAM/TSP). Sequencing was performed on CD4+ T cells from blood. The DNA is as follows: TGCGCCAGCAGCCAAGTGACTAGCGTTAGCACAGATACGCAGTATTTT. It codes for CASSQVTSVSTDTQYF.